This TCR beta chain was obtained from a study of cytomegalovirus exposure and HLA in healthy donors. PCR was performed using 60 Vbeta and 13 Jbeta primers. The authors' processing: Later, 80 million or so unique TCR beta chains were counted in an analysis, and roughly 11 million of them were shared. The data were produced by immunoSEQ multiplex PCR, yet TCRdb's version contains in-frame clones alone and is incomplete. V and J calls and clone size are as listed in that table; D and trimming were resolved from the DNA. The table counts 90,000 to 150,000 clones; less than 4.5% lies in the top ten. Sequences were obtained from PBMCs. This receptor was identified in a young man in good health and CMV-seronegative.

The CDR3 DNA sequence: TGTGCCAGCGGCGGAATTCCTCGGGCCAACGTCCTGACTTTC. Amino acid sequence: CASGGIPRANVLTF. The chain is built from TRBV28 and TRBJ2-6; D unclear. The CDR3 extends over 14 amino acids. Trimming left V 8 bases short and J 5 bases short, with 13 bases between. Germline CDR1 MDHEN, CDR2 SYDVKM.